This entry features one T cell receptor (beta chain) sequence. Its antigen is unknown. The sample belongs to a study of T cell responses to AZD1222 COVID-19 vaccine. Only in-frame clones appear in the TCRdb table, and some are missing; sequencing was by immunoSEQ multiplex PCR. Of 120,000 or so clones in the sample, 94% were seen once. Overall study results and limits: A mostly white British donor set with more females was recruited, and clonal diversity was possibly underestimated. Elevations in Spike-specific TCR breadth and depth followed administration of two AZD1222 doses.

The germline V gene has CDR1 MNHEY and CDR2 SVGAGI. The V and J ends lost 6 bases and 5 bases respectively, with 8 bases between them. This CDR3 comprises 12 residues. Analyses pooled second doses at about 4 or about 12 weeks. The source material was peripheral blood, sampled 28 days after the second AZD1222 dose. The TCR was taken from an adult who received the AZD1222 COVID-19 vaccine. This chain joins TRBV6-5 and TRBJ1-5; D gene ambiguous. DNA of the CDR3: TGTGCCAGCAGAGACCTCTATCAGCCCCAGCATTTT. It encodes CASRDLYQPQHF.